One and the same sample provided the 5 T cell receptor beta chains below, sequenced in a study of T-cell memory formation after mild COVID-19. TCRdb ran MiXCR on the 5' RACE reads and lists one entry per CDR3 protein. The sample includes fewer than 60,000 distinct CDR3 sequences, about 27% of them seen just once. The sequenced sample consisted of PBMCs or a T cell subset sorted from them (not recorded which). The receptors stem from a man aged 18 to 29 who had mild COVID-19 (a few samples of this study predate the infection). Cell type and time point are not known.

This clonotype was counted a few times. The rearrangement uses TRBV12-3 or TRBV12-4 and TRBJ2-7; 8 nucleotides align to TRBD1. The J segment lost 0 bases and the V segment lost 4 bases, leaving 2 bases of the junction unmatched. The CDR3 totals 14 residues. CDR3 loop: CASSWTGSSYEQYV. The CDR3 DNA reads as TGTGCCAGCAGTTGGACAGGGAGCTCCTACGAGCAGTACGTC.

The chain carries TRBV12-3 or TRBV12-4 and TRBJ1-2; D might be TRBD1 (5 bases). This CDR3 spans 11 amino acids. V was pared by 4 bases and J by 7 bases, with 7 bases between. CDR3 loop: CASSWGGGYTF. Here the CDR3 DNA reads TGTGCCAGCAGTTGGGGGGGTGGCTACACCTTC.

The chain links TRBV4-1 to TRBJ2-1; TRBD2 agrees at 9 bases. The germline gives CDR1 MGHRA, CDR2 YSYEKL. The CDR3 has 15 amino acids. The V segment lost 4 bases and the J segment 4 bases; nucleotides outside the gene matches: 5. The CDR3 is CASSRNSGGYNEQFF. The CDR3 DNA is TGCGCCAGCAGCCGGAATAGCGGGGGTTACAATGAGCAGTTCTTC.

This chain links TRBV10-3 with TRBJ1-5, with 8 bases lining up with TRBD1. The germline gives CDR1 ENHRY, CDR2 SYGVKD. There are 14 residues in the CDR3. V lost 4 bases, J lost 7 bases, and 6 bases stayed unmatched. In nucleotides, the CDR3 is TGTGCCATCAGTGGGACAGGGTCAGTCCAGCCCCAGCATTTT. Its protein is CAISGTGSVQPQHF.

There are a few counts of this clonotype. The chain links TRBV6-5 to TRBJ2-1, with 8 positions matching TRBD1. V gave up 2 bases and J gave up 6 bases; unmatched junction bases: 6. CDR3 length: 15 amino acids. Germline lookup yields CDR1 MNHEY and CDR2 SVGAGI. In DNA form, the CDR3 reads TGTGCCAGCAGTTACGAGTCAGGGGGCACCAATGAGCAGTTCTTC. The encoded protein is CASSYESGGTNEQFF.